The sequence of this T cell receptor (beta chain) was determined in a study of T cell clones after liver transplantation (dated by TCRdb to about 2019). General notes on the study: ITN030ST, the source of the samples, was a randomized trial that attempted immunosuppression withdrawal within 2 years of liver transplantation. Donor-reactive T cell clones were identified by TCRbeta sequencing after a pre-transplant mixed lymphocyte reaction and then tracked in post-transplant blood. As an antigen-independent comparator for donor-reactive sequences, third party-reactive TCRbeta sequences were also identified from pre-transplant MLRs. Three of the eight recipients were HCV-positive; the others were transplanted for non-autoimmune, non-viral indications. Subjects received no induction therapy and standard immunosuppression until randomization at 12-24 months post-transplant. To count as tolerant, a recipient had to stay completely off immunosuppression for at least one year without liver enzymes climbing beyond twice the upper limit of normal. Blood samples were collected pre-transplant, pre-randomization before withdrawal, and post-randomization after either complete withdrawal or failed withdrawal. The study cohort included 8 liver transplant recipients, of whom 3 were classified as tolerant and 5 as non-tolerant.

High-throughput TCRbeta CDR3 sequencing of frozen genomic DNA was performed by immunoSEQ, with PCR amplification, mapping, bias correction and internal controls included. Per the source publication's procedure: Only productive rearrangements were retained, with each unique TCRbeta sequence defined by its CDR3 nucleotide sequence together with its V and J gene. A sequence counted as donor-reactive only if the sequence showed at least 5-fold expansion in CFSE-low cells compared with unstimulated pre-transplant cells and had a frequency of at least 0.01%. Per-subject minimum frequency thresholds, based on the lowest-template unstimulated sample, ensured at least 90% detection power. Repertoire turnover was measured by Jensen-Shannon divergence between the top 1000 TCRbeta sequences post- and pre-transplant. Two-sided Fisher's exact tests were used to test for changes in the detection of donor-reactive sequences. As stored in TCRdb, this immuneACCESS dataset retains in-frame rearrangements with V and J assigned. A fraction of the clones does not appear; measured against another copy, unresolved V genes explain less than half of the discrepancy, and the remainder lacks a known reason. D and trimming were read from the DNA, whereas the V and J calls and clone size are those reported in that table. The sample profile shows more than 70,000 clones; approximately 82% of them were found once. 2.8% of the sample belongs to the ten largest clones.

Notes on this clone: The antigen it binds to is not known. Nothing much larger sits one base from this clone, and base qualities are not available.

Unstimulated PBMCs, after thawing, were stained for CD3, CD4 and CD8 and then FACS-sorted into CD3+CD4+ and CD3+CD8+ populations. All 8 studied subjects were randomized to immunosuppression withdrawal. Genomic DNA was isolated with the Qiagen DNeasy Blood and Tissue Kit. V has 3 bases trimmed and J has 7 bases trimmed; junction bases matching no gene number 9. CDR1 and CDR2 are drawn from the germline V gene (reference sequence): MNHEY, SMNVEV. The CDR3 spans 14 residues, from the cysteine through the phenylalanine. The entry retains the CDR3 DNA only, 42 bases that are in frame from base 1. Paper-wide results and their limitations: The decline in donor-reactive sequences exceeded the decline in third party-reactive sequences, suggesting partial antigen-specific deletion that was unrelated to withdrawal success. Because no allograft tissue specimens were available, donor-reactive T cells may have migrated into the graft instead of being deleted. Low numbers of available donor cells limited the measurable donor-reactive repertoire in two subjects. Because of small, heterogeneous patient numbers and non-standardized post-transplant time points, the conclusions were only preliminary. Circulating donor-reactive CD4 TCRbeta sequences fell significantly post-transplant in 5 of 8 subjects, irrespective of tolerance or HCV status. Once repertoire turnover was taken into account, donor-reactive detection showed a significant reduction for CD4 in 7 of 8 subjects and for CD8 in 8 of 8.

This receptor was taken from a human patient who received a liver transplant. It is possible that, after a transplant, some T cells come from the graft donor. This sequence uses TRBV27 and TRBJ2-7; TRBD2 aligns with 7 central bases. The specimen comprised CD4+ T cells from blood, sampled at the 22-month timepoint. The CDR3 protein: CASSFGRGLSEQYF. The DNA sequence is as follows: TGTGCCAGCAGTTTTGGGAGGGGACTTTCGGAGCAGTACTTC.